One and the same sample provided the 12 T cell receptor beta chains below, sequenced in a study of shared clonotypes between healthy human individuals. Terminally differentiated effector memory CD45RA+ cells were excluded by CCR7 positive selection of CD45RO-negative cells. Sequencing was performed with immunoSEQ multiplex PCR; in TCRdb, only in-frame clones are kept and a portion is missing. The repertoire consists of some 2,100,000 clones, with about 92% occurring once and the leading ten covering under 2%. What was sequenced was naive CD8+ T cells from PBMCs. Receptors were obtained from a man aged 18 to 30 in good health. Some clones in this sample may be carry-over from other donors' samples.

To note about this clone: Other DNA sequences in this sample translate to the same CDR3. The chain has TRBV27 and TRBJ2-1; 14 nucleotides agree with TRBD2. The V gene's germline CDR1 is MNHEY and CDR2 SMNVEV (reference sequence). This CDR3 is built from 15 residues. J was trimmed by 6 bases and V by 6 bases; bases with no gene match: 4. The CDR3 reads CASSAGTSGSNEQFF. CDR3 DNA: TGTGCCAGCAGCGCCGGGACTAGCGGGAGCAATGAGCAGTTCTTC.

This chain joins TRBV27 and TRBJ2-1; 12 bases are a match to TRBD2. Losses at the gene ends were 5 bases for V and 2 bases for J; bases not matched to a gene: 7. Germline CDR1 is MNHEY and CDR2 is SMNVEV (reference sequence). The CDR3 has 17 amino acids. As DNA, the CDR3 is TGTGCCAGCAGTCCGACGCGGACTAGCGGGACCTACAATGAGCAGTTCTTC. It yields the protein CASSPTRTSGTYNEQFF.

The rearrangement joins TRBV14 to TRBJ2-3; TRBD2 matches 12 bases. Losses at the gene ends were 1 base for V and 7 bases for J; bases not matched to a gene: 3. The CDR3 is made up of 15 amino acids. The V gene's germline CDR1 is SGHDN and CDR2 FVKESK. The CDR3 loop is CASSQAGTSGHTQYF. DNA for the CDR3: TGTGCCAGCAGCCAAGCCGGGACTAGCGGGCATACGCAGTATTTT.

The V call is TRBV7-6, the J call TRBJ1-4; possibly TRBD1 for D (5 bases). The CDR3 is 16 amino acids. CDR1 and CDR2 (germline): SGHVS, FNYEAQ. Trimming removed 1 base from V and 7 bases from J, with 16 bases in between. The CDR3 sequence is CASSLGRDGFGEKLFF. CDR3 coding DNA: TGTGCCAGCAGCTTAGGACGGGACGGCTTCGGTGAAAAACTGTTTTTT.

This clone appeared a few times. The V and J genes are TRBV2 and TRBJ1-1; TRBD1 is a possible D gene (5 bases). The CDR3 spans 13 residues. Trimming left V 6 bases short and J 2 bases short, with 10 bases between. Germline V CDR1 and CDR2: SNHLY, FYNNEI. CDR3 protein: CASRDTRNTEAFF. For the CDR3, the DNA is TGTGCCAGCAGGGACACCAGAAACACTGAAGCTTTCTTT.

The CDR3: CASASGGEADTQYF. The CDR3 DNA sequence: TGTGCCAGCGCTAGCGGGGGGGAGGCAGATACGCAGTATTTT. This sequence joins TRBV6-5 and TRBJ2-3; 12 nucleotides agree with TRBD2. There are 14 residues in the CDR3. CDR1 MNHEY and CDR2 SVGAGI come from the germline V gene. After removal of 8 bases from V and 4 bases from J, the junction contained 4 bases not matched to a gene.

On this clone: Other nucleotide sequences from this sample produce the same CDR3. The chain joins TRBV14 to TRBJ2-1; 7 bases line up with TRBD2. Germline assignment: CDR1 SGHDN and CDR2 FVKESK. The CDR3 loop spans 17 amino acids. V shed 0 bases and J 0 bases; nucleotides not matched to a gene: 5. The CDR3 nucleotides read TGTGCCAGCAGCCAAGACGGGGAGGGCAGCTCCTACAATGAGCAGTTCTTC. It is translated as CASSQDGEGSSYNEQFF.

The rearrangement links TRBV2 to TRBJ2-7; 10 nucleotides align to TRBD2. The germline V gene encodes CDR1 SNHLY and CDR2 FYNNEI. J gave up 7 bases and V 1 base, and 4 bases lay outside the gene matches. The CDR3 is 14 residues long. CDR3 loop: CASSEGTSGGEQYF. Written as DNA, the CDR3 is TGTGCCAGCAGTGAAGGGACTAGCGGAGGGGAGCAGTACTTC.

The V call is TRBV5-1, the J call TRBJ2-1; D might be TRBD2 (5 bases). The CDR3 totals 15 residues. Germline lookup yields CDR1 SGHRS and CDR2 YFSETQ. Trimming shortened V by 2 bases and J by 3 bases, and 12 bases separated the two germline ends. The CDR3 protein is CASSFSGDLYNEQFF. CDR3 coding DNA: TGCGCCAGCAGCTTCAGCGGAGACCTCTACAATGAGCAGTTCTTC.

This clone has only one observation. The chain links TRBV5-8 to TRBJ2-5; tentatively, D is TRBD1 or TRBD2 (5 bases each). The germline CDR1 and CDR2 sequences are SGHTS and YDEGEE. This CDR3 is 14 amino acids long. V lost 4 bases and J lost 5, with 15 bases in between. CDR3 nucleotide sequence: TGTGCCAGCAGCCACGGGACCCTTGCGGAGACCCAGTACTTC. Residues: CASSHGTLAETQYF.

The chain combines TRBV4-3 with TRBJ2-7; perhaps TRBD2 as D (5 bases). The CDR3 loop spans 14 amino acids. Germline V gene data show CDR1 as LGHNA and CDR2 as YSLEER. V was shortened by 2 bases and J by 2 bases, with 10 bases between the two germline ends. CDR3 amino acids: CASSQIAGTYEQYF. The CDR3 nucleotides are TGCGCCAGCAGCCAAATCGCCGGGACCTACGAGCAGTACTTC.

A word on this clone: At the DNA level, this CDR3 is encoded by other sequences in the same sample as well. The V call is TRBV29-1, the J call TRBJ1-2, with 9 bases matching TRBD1. The V gene's germline CDR1 is SQVTM and CDR2 ANQGSEA. Unmatched junction bases numbered 1, after V lost 6 bases and J lost 2 bases. The CDR3 spans 12 residues. The CDR3 spells CSVGTGNYGYTF. The DNA of the CDR3 is TGCAGCGTCGGGACAGGGAACTATGGCTACACCTTC.